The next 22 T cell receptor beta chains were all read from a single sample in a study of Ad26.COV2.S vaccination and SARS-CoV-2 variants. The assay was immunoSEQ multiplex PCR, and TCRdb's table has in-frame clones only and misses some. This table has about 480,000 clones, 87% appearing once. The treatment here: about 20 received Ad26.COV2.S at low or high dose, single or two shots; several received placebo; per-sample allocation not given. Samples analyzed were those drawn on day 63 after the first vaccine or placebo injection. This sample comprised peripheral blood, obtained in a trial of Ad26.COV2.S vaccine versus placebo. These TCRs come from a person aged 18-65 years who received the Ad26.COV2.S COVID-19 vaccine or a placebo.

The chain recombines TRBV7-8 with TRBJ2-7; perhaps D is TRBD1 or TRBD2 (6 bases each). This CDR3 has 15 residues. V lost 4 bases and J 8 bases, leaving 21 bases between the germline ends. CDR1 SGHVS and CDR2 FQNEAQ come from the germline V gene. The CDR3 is CASSSLPGAAGQQYF. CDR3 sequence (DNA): TGTGCCAGCAGCTCACTCCCGGGGGCGGCGGGTCAGCAGTACTTC.

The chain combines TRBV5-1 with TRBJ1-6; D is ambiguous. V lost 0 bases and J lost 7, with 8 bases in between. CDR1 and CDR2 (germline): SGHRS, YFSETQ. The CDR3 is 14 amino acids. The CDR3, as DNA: TGCGCCAGCAGCTTGGAGATGAAGAATTCACCCCTCCACTTT. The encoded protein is CASSLEMKNSPLHF.

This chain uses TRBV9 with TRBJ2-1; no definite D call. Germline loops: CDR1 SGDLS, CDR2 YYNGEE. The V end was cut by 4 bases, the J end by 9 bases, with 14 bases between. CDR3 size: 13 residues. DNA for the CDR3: TGTGCCAGCAGCCCCCCCAAGGTGAGTGAGCAGTTCTTC. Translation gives CASSPPKVSEQFF.

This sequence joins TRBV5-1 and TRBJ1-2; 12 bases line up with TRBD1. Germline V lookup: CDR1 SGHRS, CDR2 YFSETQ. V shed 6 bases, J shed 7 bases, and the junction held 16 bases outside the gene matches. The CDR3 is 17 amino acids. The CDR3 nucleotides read TGCGCCAGCACTCCTTCCAGCTCCGGGACAGGGGGCGGTGGCTACACCTTC. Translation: CASTPSSSGTGGGGYTF.

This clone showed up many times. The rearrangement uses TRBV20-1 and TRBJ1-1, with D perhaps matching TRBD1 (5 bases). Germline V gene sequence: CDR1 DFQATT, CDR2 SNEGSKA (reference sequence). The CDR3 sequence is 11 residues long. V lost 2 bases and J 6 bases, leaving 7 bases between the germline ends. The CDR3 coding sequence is TGCAGTGCTAGATGGGGGGCTGAAGCTTTCTTT. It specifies CSARWGAEAFF.

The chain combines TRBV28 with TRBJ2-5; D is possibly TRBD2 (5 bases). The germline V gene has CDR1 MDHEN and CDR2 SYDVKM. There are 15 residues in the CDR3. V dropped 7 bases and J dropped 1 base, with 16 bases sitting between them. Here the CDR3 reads CASMLHESGQETQYF. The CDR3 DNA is TGTGCCAGCATGCTCCACGAAAGCGGCCAAGAGACCCAGTACTTC. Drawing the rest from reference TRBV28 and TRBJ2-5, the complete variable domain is DVKVTQSSRYLVKRTGEKVFLECVQDMDHENMFWYRQDPGLGLRLIYFSYDVKMKEKGDIPEGYSVSREKKERFSLILESASTNQTSMYLCASMLHESGQETQYFGPGTRLLVL.

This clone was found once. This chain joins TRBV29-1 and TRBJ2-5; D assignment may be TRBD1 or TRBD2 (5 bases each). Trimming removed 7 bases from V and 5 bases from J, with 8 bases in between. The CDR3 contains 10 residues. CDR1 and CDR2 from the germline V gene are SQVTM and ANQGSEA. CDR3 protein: CSGGLETQYF. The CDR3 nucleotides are TGCAGCGGGGGGTTGGAGACCCAGTACTTC. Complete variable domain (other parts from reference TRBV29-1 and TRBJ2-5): SAVISQKPSRDICQRGTSLTIQCQVDSQVTMMFWYRQQPGQSLTLIATANQGSEATYESGFVIDKFPISRPNLTFSTLTVSNMSPEDSSIYLCSGGLETQYFGPGTRLLVL.

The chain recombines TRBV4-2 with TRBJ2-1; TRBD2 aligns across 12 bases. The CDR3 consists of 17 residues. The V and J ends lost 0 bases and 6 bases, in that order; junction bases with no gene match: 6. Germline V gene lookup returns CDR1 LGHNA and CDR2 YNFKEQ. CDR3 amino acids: CASSQDIGTSGFNEQFF. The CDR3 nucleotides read TGTGCCAGCAGCCAAGACATCGGGACTAGCGGGTTCAATGAGCAGTTCTTC.

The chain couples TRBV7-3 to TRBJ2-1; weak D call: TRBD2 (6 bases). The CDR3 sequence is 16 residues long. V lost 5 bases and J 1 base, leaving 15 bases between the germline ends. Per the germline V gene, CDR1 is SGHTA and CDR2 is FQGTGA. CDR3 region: CASSPQLARSYNEQFF. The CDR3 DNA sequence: TGTGCCAGCAGCCCGCAACTAGCTCGATCCTACAATGAGCAGTTCTTC.

The CDR3 reads CASSPGTGNTIYF. In DNA, the CDR3 is TGTGCCAGCTCTCCAGGGACTGGAAACACCATATATTTT. The rearrangement links TRBV6-5 to TRBJ1-3, with D possibly being TRBD1 (5 bases). This CDR3 has 13 amino acids. The germline gives CDR1 MNHEY, CDR2 SVGAGI. V lost 8 bases and J 2 bases, leaving 10 bases between the germline ends.

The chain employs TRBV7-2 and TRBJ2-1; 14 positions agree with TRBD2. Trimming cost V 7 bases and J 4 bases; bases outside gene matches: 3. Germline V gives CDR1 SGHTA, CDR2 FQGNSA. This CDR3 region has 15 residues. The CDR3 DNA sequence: TGTGCCAGCACCCGGACTAGCGGGAGGTACAATGAGCAGTTCTTC. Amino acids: CASTRTSGRYNEQFF.

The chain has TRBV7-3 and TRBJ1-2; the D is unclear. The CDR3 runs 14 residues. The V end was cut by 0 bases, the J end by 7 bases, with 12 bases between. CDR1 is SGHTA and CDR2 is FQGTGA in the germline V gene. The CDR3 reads CASSLTGGWGGYTF. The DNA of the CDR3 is TGTGCCAGCAGCTTAACCGGAGGGTGGGGTGGCTACACCTTC. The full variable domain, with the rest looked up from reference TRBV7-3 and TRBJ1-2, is GAGVSQTPSNKVTEKGKYVELRCDPISGHTALYWYRQSLGQGPEFLIYFQGTGAADDSGLPNDRFFAVRPEGSVSTLKIQRTERGDSAVYLCASSLTGGWGGYTFGSGTRLTVV.

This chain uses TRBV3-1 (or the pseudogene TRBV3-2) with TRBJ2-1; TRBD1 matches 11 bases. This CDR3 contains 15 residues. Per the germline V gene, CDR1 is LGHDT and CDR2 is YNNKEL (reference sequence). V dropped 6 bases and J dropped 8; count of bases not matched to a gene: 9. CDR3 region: CASSPPGQGVHEQFF. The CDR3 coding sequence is TGTGCCAGCAGTCCCCCGGGACAGGGGGTTCATGAGCAGTTCTTC.

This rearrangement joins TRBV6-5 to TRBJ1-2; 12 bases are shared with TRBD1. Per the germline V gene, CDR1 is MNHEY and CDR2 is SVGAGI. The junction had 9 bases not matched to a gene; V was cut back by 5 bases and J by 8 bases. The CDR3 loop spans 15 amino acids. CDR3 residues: CASSLSPGQGAGYTF. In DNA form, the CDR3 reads TGTGCCAGCAGTCTCAGTCCGGGACAGGGGGCAGGCTACACCTTC.

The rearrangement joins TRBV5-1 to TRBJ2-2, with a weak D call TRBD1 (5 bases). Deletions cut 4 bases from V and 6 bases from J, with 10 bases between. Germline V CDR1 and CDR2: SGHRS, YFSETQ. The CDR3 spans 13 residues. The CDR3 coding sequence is TGCGCCAGCAGCCAGGGTGTTCCCGGGGAGCTGTTTTTT. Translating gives CASSQGVPGELFF.

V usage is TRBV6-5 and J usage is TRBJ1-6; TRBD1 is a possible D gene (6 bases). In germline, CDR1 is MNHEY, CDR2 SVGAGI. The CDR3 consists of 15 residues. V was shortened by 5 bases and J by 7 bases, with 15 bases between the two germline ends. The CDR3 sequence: CASSPGAPLNSPLHF. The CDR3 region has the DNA TGTGCCAGCAGTCCAGGGGCGCCCCTGAATTCACCCCTCCACTTT.

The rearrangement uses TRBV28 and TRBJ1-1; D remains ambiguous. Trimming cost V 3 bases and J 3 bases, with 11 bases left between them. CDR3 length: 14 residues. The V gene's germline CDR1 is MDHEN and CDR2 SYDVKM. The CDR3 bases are TGTGCCAGCAGTTTTAGCCACAGTTACACTGAAGCTTTCTTT. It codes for CASSFSHSYTEAFF.

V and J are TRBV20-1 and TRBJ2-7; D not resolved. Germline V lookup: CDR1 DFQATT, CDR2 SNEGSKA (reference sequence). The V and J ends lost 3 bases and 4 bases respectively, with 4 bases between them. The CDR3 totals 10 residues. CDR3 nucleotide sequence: TGCAGTGCTAGTAGGTACGAGCAGTACTTC. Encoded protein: CSASRYEQYF.

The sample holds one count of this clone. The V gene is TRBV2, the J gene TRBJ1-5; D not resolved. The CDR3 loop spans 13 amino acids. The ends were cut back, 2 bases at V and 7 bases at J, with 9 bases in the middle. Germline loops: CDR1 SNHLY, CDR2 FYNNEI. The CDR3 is CASSEFGGQPQHF. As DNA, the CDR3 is TGTGCCAGCAGTGAATTCGGCGGCCAGCCCCAGCATTTT.

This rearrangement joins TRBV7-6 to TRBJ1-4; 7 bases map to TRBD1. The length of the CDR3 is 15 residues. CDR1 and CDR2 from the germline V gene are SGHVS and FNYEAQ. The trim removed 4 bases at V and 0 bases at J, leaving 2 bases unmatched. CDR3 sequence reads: CASSSGQATNEKLFF. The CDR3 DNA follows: TGTGCCAGCAGCTCCGGACAGGCAACTAATGAAAAACTGTTTTTT.

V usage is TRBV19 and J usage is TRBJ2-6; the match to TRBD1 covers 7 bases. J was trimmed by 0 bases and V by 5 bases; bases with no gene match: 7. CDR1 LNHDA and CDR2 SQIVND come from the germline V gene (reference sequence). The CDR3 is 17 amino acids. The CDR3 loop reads CASSPRDRYSGANVLTF. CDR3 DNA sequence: TGTGCCAGTAGTCCACGGGACAGATACTCTGGGGCCAACGTCCTGACTTTC.

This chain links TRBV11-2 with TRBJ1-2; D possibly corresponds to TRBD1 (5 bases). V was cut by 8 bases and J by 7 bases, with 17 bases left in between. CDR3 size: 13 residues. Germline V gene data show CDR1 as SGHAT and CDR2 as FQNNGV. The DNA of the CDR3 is TGTGCCAGCTCCCCTCAGGGTTCTAGTGGCTACACCTTC. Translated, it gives CASSPQGSSGYTF.